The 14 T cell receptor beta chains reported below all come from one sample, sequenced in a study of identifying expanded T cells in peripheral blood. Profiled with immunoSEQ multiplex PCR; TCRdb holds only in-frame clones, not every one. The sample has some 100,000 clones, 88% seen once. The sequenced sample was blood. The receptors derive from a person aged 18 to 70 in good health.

The CDR3: CASSYVDREAFF. The CDR3 DNA sequence: TGTGCCAGCAGTTACGTCGACAGGGAAGCTTTCTTT. The chain combines TRBV6-6 with TRBJ1-1; tentatively, D is TRBD1 (6 bases). CDR3 length equals 12 residues. The germline V and J ends were trimmed by 2 bases and 8 bases, with 9 bases remaining between them. CDR1 MNHNY and CDR2 SVGAGI come from the germline V gene (reference sequence).

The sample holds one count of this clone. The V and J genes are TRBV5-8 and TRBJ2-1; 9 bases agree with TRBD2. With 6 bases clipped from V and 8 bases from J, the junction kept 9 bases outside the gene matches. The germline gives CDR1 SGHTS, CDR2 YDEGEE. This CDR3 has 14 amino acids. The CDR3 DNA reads TGTGCCAGCACTTCGGGACTAGCTATTTATGAGCAGTTCTTC. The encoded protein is CASTSGLAIYEQFF.

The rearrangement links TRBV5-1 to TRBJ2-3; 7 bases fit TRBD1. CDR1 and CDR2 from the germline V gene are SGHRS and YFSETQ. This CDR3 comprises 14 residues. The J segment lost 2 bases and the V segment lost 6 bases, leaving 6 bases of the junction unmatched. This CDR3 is CASTTGSPTDTQYF. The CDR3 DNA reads TGCGCCAGCACGACAGGGAGTCCCACAGATACGCAGTATTTT.

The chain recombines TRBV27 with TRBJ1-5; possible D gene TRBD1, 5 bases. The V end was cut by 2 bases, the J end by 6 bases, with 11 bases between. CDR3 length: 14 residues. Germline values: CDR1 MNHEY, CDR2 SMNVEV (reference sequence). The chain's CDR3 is CASSLIGVSQPQHF. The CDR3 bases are TGTGCCAGCAGTTTAATAGGGGTGAGTCAGCCCCAGCATTTT.

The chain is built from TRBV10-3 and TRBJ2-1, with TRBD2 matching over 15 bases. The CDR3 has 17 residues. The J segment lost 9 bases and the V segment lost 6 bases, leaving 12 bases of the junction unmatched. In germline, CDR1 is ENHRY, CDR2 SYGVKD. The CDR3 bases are TGTGCCATCAGCGGGGGACTAGCGGGAGGTATAGGCGGTGAGCAGTTCTTC. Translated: CAISGGLAGGIGGEQFF.

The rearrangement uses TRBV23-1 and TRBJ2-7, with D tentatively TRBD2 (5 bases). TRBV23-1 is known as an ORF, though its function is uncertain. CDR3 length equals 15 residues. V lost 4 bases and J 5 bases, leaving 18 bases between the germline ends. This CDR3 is CASSLPRPISDEQYF. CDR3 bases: TGCGCCAGCAGTCTCCCGCGCCCCATTAGCGACGAGCAGTACTTC.

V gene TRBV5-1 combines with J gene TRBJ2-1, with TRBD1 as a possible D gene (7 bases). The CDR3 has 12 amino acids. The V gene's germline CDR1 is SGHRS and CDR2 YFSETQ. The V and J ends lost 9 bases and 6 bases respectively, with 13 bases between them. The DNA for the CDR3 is TGCGCCACCGGAGGGACAGTCAATGAGCAGTTCTTC. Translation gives CATGGTVNEQFF.

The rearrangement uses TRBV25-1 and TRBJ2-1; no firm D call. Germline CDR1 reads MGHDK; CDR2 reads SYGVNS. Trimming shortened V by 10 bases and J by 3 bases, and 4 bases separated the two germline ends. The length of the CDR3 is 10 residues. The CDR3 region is CATLYNEQFF. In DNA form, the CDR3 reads TGTGCCACCCTCTACAATGAGCAGTTCTTC. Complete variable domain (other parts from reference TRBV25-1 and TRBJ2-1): EADIYQTPRYLVIGTGKKITLECSQTMGHDKMYWYQQDPGMELHLIHYSYGVNSTEKGDLSSESTVSRIRTEHFPLTLESARPSHTSQYLCATLYNEQFFGPGTRLTVL.

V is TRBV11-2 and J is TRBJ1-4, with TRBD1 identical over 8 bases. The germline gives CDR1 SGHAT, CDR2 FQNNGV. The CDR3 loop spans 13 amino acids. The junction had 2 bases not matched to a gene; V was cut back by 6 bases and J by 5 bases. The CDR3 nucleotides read TGTGCCAGCAGAAGACAGGGGAATGAAAAACTGTTTTTT. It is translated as CASRRQGNEKLFF. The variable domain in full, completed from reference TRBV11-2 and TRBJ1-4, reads EAGVAQSPRYKIIEKRQSVAFWCNPISGHATLYWYQQILGQGPKLLIQFQNNGVVDDSQLPKDRFSAERLKGVDSTLKIQPAKLEDSAVYLCASRRQGNEKLFFGSGTQLSVL.

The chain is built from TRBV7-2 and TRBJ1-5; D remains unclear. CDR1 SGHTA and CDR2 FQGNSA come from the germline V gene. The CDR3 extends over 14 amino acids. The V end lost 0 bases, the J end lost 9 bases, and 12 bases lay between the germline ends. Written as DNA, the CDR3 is TGTGCCAGCAGCTTAGCGGTGAGCAGCCGGCCCCAGCATTTT. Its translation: CASSLAVSSRPQHF.

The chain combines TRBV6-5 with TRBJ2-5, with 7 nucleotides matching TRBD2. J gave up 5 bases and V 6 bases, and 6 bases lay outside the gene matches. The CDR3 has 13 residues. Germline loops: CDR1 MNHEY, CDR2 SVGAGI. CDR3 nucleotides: TGTGCCAGCAGCCTTGGGGGGGAGGAGACCCAGTACTTC. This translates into CASSLGGEETQYF.

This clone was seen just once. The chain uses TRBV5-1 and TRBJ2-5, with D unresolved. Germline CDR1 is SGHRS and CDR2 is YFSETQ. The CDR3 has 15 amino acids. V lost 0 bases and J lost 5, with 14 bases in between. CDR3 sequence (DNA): TGCGCCAGCAGCTTGGAAGTTCTGGGGTCGGAGACCCAGTACTTC. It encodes CASSLEVLGSETQYF.

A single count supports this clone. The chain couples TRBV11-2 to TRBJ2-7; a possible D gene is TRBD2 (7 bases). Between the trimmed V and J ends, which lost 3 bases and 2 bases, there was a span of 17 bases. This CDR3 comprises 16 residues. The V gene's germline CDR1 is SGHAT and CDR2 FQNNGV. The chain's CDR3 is CASSFRRGGRAYEQYF. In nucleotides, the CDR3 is TGTGCCAGCAGCTTCCGGAGGGGGGGGCGCGCCTACGAGCAGTACTTC.

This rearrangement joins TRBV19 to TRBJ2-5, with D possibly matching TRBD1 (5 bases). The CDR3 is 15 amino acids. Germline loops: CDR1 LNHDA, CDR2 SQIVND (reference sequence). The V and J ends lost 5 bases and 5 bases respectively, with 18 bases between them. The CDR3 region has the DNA TGTGCCAGTAGTCCCCCGGGTGTGGGGCTGGAGACCCAGTACTTC. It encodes CASSPPGVGLETQYF.